Detailed here is one T cell receptor beta chain. Original handling: Amplifying reference gene primers gave estimates of nucleated cell counts. Data came from immunoSEQ multiplex PCR; TCRdb stores just in-frame clones and leaves some out. From that table come the V and J calls and clone size; the DNA was used to work out D and trimming. The profile shows approximately 290,000 clones, roughly 90% of them singletons. Seattle researchers signed up patients amid active infection and tracked them longitudinally. The sample is drawn from a study of blood T cell repertoires in COVID-19. Whole-study context: Some COVID-19 samples were acute and others convalescent; all came from the United States, Italy and Spain.

Germline V CDR1 and CDR2: SEHNR, FQNEAQ (reference sequence). V shed 7 bases and J shed 1 base, with 13 bases lying between them. The CDR3 runs to 14 residues. This clonotype was sampled from a woman in her 30s with COVID-19, enrolled during active disease. Sequenced material: peripheral blood. This chain joins TRBV7-9 and TRBJ1-1; D remains unclear. CDR3 nucleotides: TGTGCCAGCAACCTCGCCCAGGAGAACACTGAAGCTTTCTTT. Translated: CASNLAQENTEAFF.